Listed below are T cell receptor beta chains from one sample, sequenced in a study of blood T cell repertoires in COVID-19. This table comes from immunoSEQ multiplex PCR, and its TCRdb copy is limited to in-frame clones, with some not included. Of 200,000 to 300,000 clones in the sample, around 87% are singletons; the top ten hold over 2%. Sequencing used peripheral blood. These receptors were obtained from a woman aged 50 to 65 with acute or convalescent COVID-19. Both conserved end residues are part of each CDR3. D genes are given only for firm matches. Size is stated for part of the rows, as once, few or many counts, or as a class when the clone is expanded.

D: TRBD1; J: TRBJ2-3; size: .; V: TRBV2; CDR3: CASTSFGQGTDTQYF; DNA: TGTGCCAGCACCTCCTTCGGACAGGGTACAGATACGCAGTATTTT
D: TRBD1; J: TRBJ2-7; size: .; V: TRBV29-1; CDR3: CSVRRSGTGEDEQYF; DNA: TGCAGCGTACGAAGATCCGGGACAGGGGAAGACGAGCAGTACTTC
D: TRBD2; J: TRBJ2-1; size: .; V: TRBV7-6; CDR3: CASSQLAGTFNEQFF; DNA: TGTGCCAGCAGCCAGCTAGCGGGTACTTTTAATGAGCAGTTCTTC
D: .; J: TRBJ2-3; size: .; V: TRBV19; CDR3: CASSIGQTTDTQYF; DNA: TGTGCCAGTAGTATAGGACAGACCACAGATACGCAGTATTTT
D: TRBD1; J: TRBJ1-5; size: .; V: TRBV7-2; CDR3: CASSLNRGPYSNQPQHF; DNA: TGTGCCAGCAGCTTAAACAGGGGACCATATAGCAATCAGCCCCAGCATTTT
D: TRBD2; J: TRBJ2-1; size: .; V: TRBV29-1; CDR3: CSVEGGRPSYNEQFF; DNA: TGCAGCGTGGAAGGCGGGAGGCCCTCCTACAATGAGCAGTTCTTC
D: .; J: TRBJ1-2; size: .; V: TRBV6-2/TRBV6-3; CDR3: CASSYWTRYGYTF; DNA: TGTGCCAGCAGTTACTGGACACGGTATGGCTACACCTTC
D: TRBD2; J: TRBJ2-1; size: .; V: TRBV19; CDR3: CASSTLAGRYNEQFF; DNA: TGTGCCAGTAGCACACTAGCGGGTCGGTACAATGAGCAGTTCTTC
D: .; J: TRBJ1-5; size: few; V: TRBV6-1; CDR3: CASSGREDFLSNQPQHF; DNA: TGTGCCAGCAGTGGGAGGGAGGACTTCCTAAGCAATCAGCCCCAGCATTTT
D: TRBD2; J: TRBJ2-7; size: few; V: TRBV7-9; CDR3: CASSLSPIAGVGYEQYF; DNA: TGTGCCAGCAGCTTATCCCCAATAGCGGGAGTGGGCTACGAGCAGTACTTC